A selection of T cell receptor beta chains follows, all from one sample in a study of T-cell reconstitution after alpha-beta-depleted transplantation in children. In TCRdb, the PCR reads were re-called with MiXCR into one record per CDR3 protein. This table has some 300,000 distinct CDR3 sequences, about a tenth appearing once. This specimen consisted of PBMCs from the stem cell graft donor, obtained from the stem cell graft. The receptors come from a human donor who donated a stem cell graft to a child with acute lymphoblastic leukemia. Both conserved end residues are part of each CDR3. The order of the fields is clone size, D gene, V gene, J gene, CDR3 length, CDR3 DNA, CDR3 protein. The D gene is left open where the match is weak. Size is stated for part of the rows, as once, few or many counts, or as a class when the clone is expanded.

clone size: few
D gene: TRBD1
V gene: TRBV5-1
J gene: TRBJ2-1
CDR3 length: 16
CDR3 DNA: TGCGCCAGCAGCGGTTGGGACAGGGGTTCCTACAATGAGCAGTTCTTC
CDR3 protein: CASSGWDRGSYNEQFF

clone size: .
D gene: .
V gene: TRBV5-6
J gene: TRBJ2-7
CDR3 length: 15
CDR3 DNA: TGTGCCAGCAGCTTGTCGCAGGCGAACTCCTACGAGCAGTACTTC
CDR3 protein: CASSLSQANSYEQYF

clone size: many
D gene: .
V gene: TRBV20-1
J gene: TRBJ1-5
CDR3 length: 12
CDR3 DNA: TGCAGTGCTAGGAATACCAATCAGCCCCAGCATTTT
CDR3 protein: CSARNTNQPQHF

clone size: many
D gene: TRBD2
V gene: TRBV7-9
J gene: TRBJ2-1
CDR3 length: 14
CDR3 DNA: TGTGCCAGCAGGCTAGCGGACCGCTACAATGAGCAGTTCTTC
CDR3 protein: CASRLADRYNEQFF

clone size: few
D gene: .
V gene: TRBV5-1
J gene: TRBJ2-3
CDR3 length: 15
CDR3 DNA: TGCGCCAGCAGCCACGGACAGTTGAACCTAGATACGCAGTATTTT
CDR3 protein: CASSHGQLNLDTQYF

clone size: many
D gene: .
V gene: TRBV10-3
J gene: TRBJ2-1
CDR3 length: 15
CDR3 DNA: TGTGCCATCAGTGATTCTCGCGGGGCCCTCAATGAGCAGTTCTTC
CDR3 protein: CAISDSRGALNEQFF

clone size: many
D gene: TRBD1
V gene: TRBV7-9
J gene: TRBJ2-1
CDR3 length: 17
CDR3 DNA: TGTGCCAGCAGCTTAGCCGGGACAGGGGGAGGACACAATGAGCAGTTCTTC
CDR3 protein: CASSLAGTGGGHNEQFF

clone size: few
D gene: .
V gene: TRBV11-1
J gene: TRBJ1-4
CDR3 length: 18
CDR3 DNA: TGTGCCAGCAGCTTAGAAAAGGGACACCTTGCAACTAATGAAAAACTGTTTTTT
CDR3 protein: CASSLEKGHLATNEKLFF

clone size: .
D gene: .
V gene: TRBV7-2
J gene: TRBJ2-2
CDR3 length: 17
CDR3 DNA: TGTGCCAGCAGCTCCTGGGGCCAGGGGACCACTGCCGGGGAGCTGTTTTTT
CDR3 protein: CASSSWGQGTTAGELFF

clone size: few
D gene: TRBD2
V gene: TRBV27
J gene: TRBJ2-7
CDR3 length: 21
CDR3 DNA: TGTGCCAGCAGTTTCCTCGCTCCTCTAGCGGGAGGGCCAAGTGAGTCCTACGAGCAGTACTTC
CDR3 protein: CASSFLAPLAGGPSESYEQYF

clone size: .
D gene: TRBD1
V gene: TRBV5-1
J gene: TRBJ2-1
CDR3 length: 14
CDR3 DNA: TGCGCCAGCAGCCCGGGACAGGGGTTAAGTGAGCAGTTCTTC
CDR3 protein: CASSPGQGLSEQFF

clone size: .
D gene: .
V gene: TRBV7-2
J gene: TRBJ1-1
CDR3 length: 15
CDR3 DNA: TGTGCCAGCAGCCCTGACTCTGGGTTTCGGACTGAAGCTTTCTTT
CDR3 protein: CASSPDSGFRTEAFF

clone size: few
D gene: .
V gene: TRBV6-5
J gene: TRBJ1-4
CDR3 length: 14
CDR3 DNA: TGTGCCAGCAGTTACGGGGGGAGTGATGAAAAACTGTTTTTT
CDR3 protein: CASSYGGSDEKLFF

clone size: .
D gene: .
V gene: TRBV6-2/TRBV6-3
J gene: TRBJ1-5
CDR3 length: 16
CDR3 DNA: TGTGCCAGCAGTTACCTCTCAGCAGGTCGAAATCAGCCCCAGCATTTT
CDR3 protein: CASSYLSAGRNQPQHF

clone size: .
D gene: .
V gene: TRBV6-2/TRBV6-3
J gene: TRBJ1-5
CDR3 length: 13
CDR3 DNA: TGTGCCAGCAGGTCGGCGGGCAATCAGCCCCAGCATTTT
CDR3 protein: CASRSAGNQPQHF

clone size: .
D gene: TRBD2
V gene: TRBV4-1
J gene: TRBJ2-7
CDR3 length: 16
CDR3 DNA: TGCGCCAGCAGCCAAGGAGCCAGCGGGGGGACCTACGAGCAGTACTTC
CDR3 protein: CASSQGASGGTYEQYF

clone size: .
D gene: TRBD2
V gene: TRBV12-5
J gene: TRBJ2-7
CDR3 length: 15
CDR3 DNA: TGTGCTAGTGGTTTGGTAGGCGGGAGCGGCTACGAGCAGTACTTC
CDR3 protein: CASGLVGGSGYEQYF